The rows below give T cell receptor beta chains drawn from one sample of a study of T cells in Graves' hyperthyroidism and ophthalmopathy. One entry per CDR3 protein results from TCRdb running MiXCR on the multiplex PCR reads. Here the sample spans around 620,000 distinct CDR3 sequences, approximately 44% being singletons. The sample consisted of peripheral blood or thyroid tissue (not recorded which). These receptors originate from an adult woman with Graves' disease, either hyperthyroidism or ophthalmopathy (not recorded which). Each CDR3 is given with its conserved first and last residue. The D gene is left open where the match is weak. Clone size, where shown, is once, few, many, or a class for clones that have expanded.

d_gene	j_gene	abundance	v_gene	CDR3nt	CDR3aa
NA	TRBJ2-5	once	TRBV19	TGTGCCAGTAGTAAGTCCGGGACCCCGCAAGAGACCCAGTACTTC	CASSKSGTPQETQYF
TRBD1	TRBJ1-4	NA	TRBV2	TGTACCAGCAGGAGGACAGGGCCGGGAGAAAAACTGTTTTTT	CTSRRTGPGEKLFF
NA	TRBJ1-1	NA	TRBV5-1	TGCGCCAGCAGCGTACCCGGACGACACACTGAAGCTTTCTTT	CASSVPGRHTEAFF
NA	TRBJ2-1	once	TRBV15	TGTGCCACCAGCAGCGATACAGCGGCGAGACTAGATTACAATGAGCAGTTCTTC	CATSSDTAARLDYNEQFF
NA	TRBJ1-2	NA	TRBV29-1	TGCAGCGTTTCGATGGGGATAACCTATGGCTACACCTTC	CSVSMGITYGYTF
NA	TRBJ1-3	NA	TRBV5-1	TGCGCCAGCAGCCTAGGATACACCATATATTTT	CASSLGYTIYF
NA	TRBJ2-5	few	TRBV27	TGTGCCAGCAGTCCCTACCAGGACATCCAAGAGACCCAGTACTTC	CASSPYQDIQETQYF
NA	TRBJ2-7	few	TRBV10-3	TGTGCCATCAGTGAGGAGGCGGAACAGTACTTC	CAISEEAEQYF
TRBD1	TRBJ2-5	NA	TRBV28	TGTGCCAGCACGACAGGGGGCGAAGAAGAGACCCAGTACTTC	CASTTGGEEETQYF
NA	TRBJ1-2	NA	TRBV10-3	TGTGCCAGCAGTGCCGTCGGGGCCCCGGTCCTTGGCTATGGCTACACCTTC	CASSAVGAPVLGYGYTF
TRBD1	TRBJ1-3	NA	TRBV7-9	TGTGCCAGCAGGCTACTAGACAGGGGGTTCTCTGGAAACACCATATATTTT	CASRLLDRGFSGNTIYF
NA	TRBJ2-2	many	TRBV24-1	TGTGCCACCAGTGATTTCGAGGGGCGCTCCTCGGGGACCGGGGAGCTGTTTTTT	CATSDFEGRSSGTGELFF
TRBD2	TRBJ2-7	many	TRBV7-9	TGTGCCAGCAGCACTAGCGGAGCGGGGAACCCCTACGAGCAGTACTTC	CASSTSGAGNPYEQYF
NA	TRBJ1-1	NA	TRBV20-1	TGCAGTGCTATAGGGAGTTGGTCTTCCACTGAAGCTTTCTTT	CSAIGSWSSTEAFF
NA	TRBJ2-7	many	TRBV29-1	TGCAGCGTACCGGGACCGGGGACCAACGAGCAGTACTTC	CSVPGPGTNEQYF
NA	TRBJ1-3	NA	TRBV20-1	TGCAGTGCCACCAGACCGGGTCGAGCCTCTGGAAACACCATATATTTT	CSATRPGRASGNTIYF
NA	TRBJ1-1	NA	TRBV7-2	TGTGCCAGCAGCCCTTGGGAGAGGGAAGCTTTCTTT	CASSPWEREAFF
NA	TRBJ1-1	many	TRBV6-5	TGTGCCAGCAGTTACGCAGGGTTTGGTTACACTGAAGCTTTCTTT	CASSYAGFGYTEAFF
NA	TRBJ2-5	NA	TRBV10-1	TGCGCCAGCAGTGAGGGACTCGGGGTGCAGGAGAGCCAGTACTTC	CASSEGLGVQESQYF
NA	TRBJ2-7	NA	TRBV7-2	TGTGCCAGCAGCCGCACCCAACTCACCTACGAGCAGTACTTC	CASSRTQLTYEQYF
NA	TRBJ2-2	many	TRBV7-3	TGTGCCAGCAGCATAAACGGGGGCGGGGAGCTGTTTTTT	CASSINGGGELFF
TRBD2	TRBJ2-5	NA	TRBV4-3	TGCGCCAGCAGCCAAGATCTCGGGACTAGCGGAAAAGAGACCCAGTACTTC	CASSQDLGTSGKETQYF
TRBD1	TRBJ2-5	many	TRBV7-9	TGTGCCAGCAGCCGTTCCGGTTACAGGGGACCTAACCAAGAGACCCAGTACTTC	CASSRSGYRGPNQETQYF
TRBD1	TRBJ1-1	many	TRBV2	TGTGCCAGCAGCTACAAGGGGGCCGCCACTGAAGCTTTCTTT	CASSYKGAATEAFF
NA	TRBJ1-2	many	TRBV10-3	TGTGCCATCAGCCGCGCAAAACTCGGGACTCCGGAAAGGGCATTCTATGGCTACACCTTC	CAISRAKLGTPERAFYGYTF
NA	TRBJ1-2	many	TRBV6-2/TRBV6-3	TGTGCCAGCGGCTATGGCTACACCTTC	CASGYGYTF
NA	TRBJ2-3	NA	TRBV5-1	TGCGCCAGCAGCTACGGGGGATCTCGAGCAGATACGCAGTATTTT	CASSYGGSRADTQYF
NA	TRBJ2-2	NA	TRBV6-1	TGTGCCAGCAGGAGGGGGATTACCGGGGAGCTGTTTTTT	CASRRGITGELFF
TRBD1	TRBJ1-2	NA	TRBV7-9	TGTGCCAGCAGTCCTGACAGGGAATTCGATGGCTACACCTTC	CASSPDREFDGYTF
NA	TRBJ1-2	many	TRBV9	TGTGCCAGCAGCGTACGGTCTTCAGAACCCGCTAACTATGGCTACACCTTC	CASSVRSSEPANYGYTF
TRBD1	TRBJ1-6	NA	TRBV2	TGTGCCAGCAGCAGGGGGCTCGATAATTCACCCCTCCACTTT	CASSRGLDNSPLHF
NA	TRBJ1-2	NA	TRBV7-6	TGTGCCAGCAGCCTTTCGGGACGGATCTCTGGAAACACCTTC	CASSLSGRISGNTF
NA	TRBJ2-5	many	TRBV4-2	TGTGCCAGCAGCCATCTCCAGACCGATAGGGGGGAGACCCAGTACTTC	CASSHLQTDRGETQYF
TRBD2	TRBJ2-7	few	TRBV4-1	TGCGCCAGCAGCCAAGCTGGGGGTCGGGGACTAGAATACATCGAGCAGTACTTC	CASSQAGGRGLEYIEQYF
NA	TRBJ1-1	once	TRBV9	TGTGCCAGCAGCGTAGAGGCGGGATATGGGGCAGGCACTGAAGCTTTCTTT	CASSVEAGYGAGTEAFF
NA	TRBJ2-7	NA	TRBV9	TGTGCCAGCAGCGGAGCAGGGCGCGGGCACGAGCAGTACTTC	CASSGAGRGHEQYF
NA	TRBJ2-2	many	TRBV9	TGTGCCAGCAGCGTAATGGGCCCCGGGGAGCTGTTTTTT	CASSVMGPGELFF